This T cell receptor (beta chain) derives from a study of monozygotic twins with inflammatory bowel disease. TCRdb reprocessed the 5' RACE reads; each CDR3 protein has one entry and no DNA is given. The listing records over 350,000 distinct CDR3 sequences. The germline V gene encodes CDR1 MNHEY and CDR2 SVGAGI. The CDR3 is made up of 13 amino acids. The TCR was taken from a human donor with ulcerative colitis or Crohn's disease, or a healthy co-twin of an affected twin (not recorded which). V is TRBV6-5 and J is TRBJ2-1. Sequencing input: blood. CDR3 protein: CASSYLLDNEQFF.